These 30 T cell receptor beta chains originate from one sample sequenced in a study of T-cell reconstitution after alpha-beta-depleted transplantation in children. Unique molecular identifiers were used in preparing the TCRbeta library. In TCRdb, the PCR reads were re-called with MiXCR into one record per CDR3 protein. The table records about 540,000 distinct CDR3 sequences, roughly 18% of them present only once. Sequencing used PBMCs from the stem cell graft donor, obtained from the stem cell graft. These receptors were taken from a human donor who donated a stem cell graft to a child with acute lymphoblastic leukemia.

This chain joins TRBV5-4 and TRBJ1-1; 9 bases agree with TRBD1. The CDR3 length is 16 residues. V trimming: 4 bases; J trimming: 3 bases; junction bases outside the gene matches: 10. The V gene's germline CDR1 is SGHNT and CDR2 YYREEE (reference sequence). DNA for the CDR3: TGTGCCAGCAGCGCGGGGACAGGGTGGGGATACACTGAAGCTTTCTTT. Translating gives CASSAGTGWGYTEAFF.

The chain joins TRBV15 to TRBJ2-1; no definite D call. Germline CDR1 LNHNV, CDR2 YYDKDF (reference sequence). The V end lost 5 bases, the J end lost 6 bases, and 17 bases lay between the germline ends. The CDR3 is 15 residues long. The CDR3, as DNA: TGTGCCACCAGCGGACCTTCAGGCTGGGGCAATGAGCAGTTCTTC. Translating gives CATSGPSGWGNEQFF.

The chain's CDR3 is CASSNSAGVQNEQFF. CDR3 DNA sequence: TGTGCCAGCTCGAATTCGGCGGGAGTTCAAAATGAGCAGTTCTTC. The genes are TRBV18 and TRBJ2-1, with 7 positions matching TRBD2. The V gene's germline CDR1 is KGHSH and CDR2 LQKENI. This CDR3 is 15 amino acids long. V lost 6 bases, J lost 7 bases, and 12 bases stayed unmatched. Looking up the rest from reference TRBV18 and TRBJ2-1 gives the full variable domain: NAGVMQNPRHLVRRRGQEARLRCSPMKGHSHVYWYRQLPEEGLKFMVYLQKENIIDESGMPKERFSAEFPKEGPSILRIQQVVRGDSAAYFCASSNSAGVQNEQFFGPGTRLTVL.

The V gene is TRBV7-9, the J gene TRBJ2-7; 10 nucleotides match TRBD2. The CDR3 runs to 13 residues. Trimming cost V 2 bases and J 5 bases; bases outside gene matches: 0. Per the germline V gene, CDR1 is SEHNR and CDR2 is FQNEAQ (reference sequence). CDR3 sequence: CASSLTSGNEQYF. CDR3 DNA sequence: TGTGCCAGCAGCTTAACTAGCGGGAACGAGCAGTACTTC.

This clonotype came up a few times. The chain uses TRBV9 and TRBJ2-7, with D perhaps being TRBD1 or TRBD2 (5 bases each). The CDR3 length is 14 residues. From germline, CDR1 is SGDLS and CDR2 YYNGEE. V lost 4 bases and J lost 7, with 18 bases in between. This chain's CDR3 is CASSSGAPLEEQYF. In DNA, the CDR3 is TGTGCCAGCAGCTCCGGGGCTCCCCTTGAAGAGCAGTACTTC.

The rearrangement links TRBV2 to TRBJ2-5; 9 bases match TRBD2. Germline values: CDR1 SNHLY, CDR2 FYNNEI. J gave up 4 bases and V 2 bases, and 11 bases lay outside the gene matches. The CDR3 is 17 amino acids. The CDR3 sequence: CASSEPGLAGIGETQYF. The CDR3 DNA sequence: TGTGCCAGCAGTGAACCTGGGCTAGCGGGGATCGGAGAGACCCAGTACTTC.

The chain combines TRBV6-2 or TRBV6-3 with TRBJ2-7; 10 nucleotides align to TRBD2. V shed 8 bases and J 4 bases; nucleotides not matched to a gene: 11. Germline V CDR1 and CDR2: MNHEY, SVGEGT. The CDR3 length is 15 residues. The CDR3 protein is CASGATGTSVYEQYF. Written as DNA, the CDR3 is TGTGCCAGCGGGGCTACCGGGACTAGCGTTTACGAGCAGTACTTC.

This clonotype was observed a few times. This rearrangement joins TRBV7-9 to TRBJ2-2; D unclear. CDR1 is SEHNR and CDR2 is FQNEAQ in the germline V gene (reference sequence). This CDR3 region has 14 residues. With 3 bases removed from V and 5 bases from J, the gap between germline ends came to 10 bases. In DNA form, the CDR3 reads TGTGCCAGCAGCTTCGCCCTAGTGACCGGGGAGCTGTTTTTT. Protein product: CASSFALVTGELFF.

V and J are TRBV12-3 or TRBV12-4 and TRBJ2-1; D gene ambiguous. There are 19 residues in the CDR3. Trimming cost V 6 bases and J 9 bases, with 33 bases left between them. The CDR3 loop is CASSPLPYAGSTIDTEQFF. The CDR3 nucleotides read TGTGCCAGCAGCCCGCTTCCTTATGCCGGGTCGACAATTGACACTGAGCAGTTCTTC.

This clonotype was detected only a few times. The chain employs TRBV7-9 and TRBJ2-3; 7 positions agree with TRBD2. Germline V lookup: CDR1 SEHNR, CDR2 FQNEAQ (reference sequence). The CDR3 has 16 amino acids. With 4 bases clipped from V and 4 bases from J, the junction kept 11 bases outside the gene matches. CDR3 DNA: TGTGCCAGCAGCTCCCTGGAGCGGGGCCTGGCAGATACGCAGTATTTT. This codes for CASSSLERGLADTQYF.

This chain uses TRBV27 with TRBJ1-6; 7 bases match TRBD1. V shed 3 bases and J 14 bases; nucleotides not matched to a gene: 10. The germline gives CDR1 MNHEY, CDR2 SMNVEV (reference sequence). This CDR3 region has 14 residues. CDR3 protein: CASSLTGLGFTLHF. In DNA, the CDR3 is TGTGCCAGCAGTTTGACAGGGTTGGGGTTCACCCTCCACTTT.

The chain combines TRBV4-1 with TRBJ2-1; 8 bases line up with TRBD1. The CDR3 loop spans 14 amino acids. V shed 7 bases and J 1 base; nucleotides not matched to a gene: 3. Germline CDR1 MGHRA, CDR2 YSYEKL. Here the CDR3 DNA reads TGCGCCAGCAACAGGGGGAATTCCTACAATGAGCAGTTCTTC. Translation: CASNRGNSYNEQFF.

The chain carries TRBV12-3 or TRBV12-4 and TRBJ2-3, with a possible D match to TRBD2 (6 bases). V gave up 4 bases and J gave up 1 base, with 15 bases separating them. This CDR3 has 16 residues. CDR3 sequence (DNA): TGTGCCAGCAGTTGGGACTCATCTTACCGCACAGATACGCAGTATTTT. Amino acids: CASSWDSSYRTDTQYF.

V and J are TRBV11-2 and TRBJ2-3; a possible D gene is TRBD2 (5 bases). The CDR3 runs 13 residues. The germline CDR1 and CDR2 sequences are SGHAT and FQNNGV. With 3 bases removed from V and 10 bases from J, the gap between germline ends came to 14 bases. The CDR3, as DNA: TGTGCCAGCAGCTTGGGCCTACTAGAGGCGCAGTATTTT. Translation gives CASSLGLLEAQYF.

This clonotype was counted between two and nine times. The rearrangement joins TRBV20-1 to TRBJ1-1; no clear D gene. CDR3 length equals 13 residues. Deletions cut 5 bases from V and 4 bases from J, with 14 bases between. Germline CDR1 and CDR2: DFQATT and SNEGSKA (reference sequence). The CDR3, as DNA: TGCAGTGCTCGTGCCTTTAGGGTCACTGAAGCTTTCTTT. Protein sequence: CSARAFRVTEAFF.

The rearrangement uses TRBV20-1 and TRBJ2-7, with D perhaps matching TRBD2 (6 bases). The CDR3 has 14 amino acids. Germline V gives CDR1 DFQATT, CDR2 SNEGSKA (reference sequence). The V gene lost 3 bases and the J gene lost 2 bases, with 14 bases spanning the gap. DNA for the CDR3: TGCAGTGCTAGCGACCGACTAGTTACCTACGAGCAGTACTTC. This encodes CSASDRLVTYEQYF.

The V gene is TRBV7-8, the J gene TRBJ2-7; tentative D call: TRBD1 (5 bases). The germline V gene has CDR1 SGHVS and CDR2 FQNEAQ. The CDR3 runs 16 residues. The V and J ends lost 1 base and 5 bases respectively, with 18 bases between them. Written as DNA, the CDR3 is TGTGCCAGCAGCTTAGACCGTTCAGGGAATTCCCACGAGCAGTACTTC. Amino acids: CASSLDRSGNSHEQYF.

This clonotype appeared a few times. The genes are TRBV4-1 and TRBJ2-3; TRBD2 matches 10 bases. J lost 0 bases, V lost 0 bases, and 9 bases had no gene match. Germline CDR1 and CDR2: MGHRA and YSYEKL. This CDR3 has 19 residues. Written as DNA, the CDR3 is TGCGCCAGCAGCCAAGATGGAAGGGGACTAGCGAGAAGCACAGATACGCAGTATTTT. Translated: CASSQDGRGLARSTDTQYF.

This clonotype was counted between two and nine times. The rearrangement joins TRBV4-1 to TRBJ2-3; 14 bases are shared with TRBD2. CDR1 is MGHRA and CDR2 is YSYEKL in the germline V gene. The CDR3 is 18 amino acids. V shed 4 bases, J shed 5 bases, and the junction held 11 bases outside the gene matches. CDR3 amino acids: CASSLSGTSGRSGDTQYF. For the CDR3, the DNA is TGCGCCAGCAGCCTTTCCGGGACTAGCGGGAGAAGTGGAGATACGCAGTATTTT.

The CDR3 reads CASSYFGTAYGEQFF. The CDR3 coding sequence is TGTGCCAGCAGTTACTTCGGGACGGCTTATGGTGAGCAGTTCTTC. The chain links TRBV6-2 or TRBV6-3 to TRBJ2-1; D tentatively reads TRBD1 or TRBD2 (5 bases each). CDR3 size: 15 residues. The germline CDR1 and CDR2 sequences are MNHEY and SVGEGT. V shed 1 base and J shed 9 bases, with 16 bases lying between them.

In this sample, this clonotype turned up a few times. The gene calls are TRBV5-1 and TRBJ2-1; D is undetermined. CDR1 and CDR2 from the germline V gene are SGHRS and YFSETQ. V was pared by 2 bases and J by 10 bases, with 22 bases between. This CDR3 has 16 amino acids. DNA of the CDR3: TGCGCCAGCAGCTTCAACCAGGTAACCCCTAATAACGAGCAGTTCTTC. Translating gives CASSFNQVTPNNEQFF.

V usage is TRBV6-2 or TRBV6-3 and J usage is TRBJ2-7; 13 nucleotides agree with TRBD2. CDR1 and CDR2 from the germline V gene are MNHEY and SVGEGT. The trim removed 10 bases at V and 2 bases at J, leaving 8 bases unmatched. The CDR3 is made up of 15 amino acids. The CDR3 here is CAISVGTSGTYEQYF. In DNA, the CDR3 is TGTGCCATCTCCGTTGGGACTAGCGGGACCTACGAGCAGTACTTC.

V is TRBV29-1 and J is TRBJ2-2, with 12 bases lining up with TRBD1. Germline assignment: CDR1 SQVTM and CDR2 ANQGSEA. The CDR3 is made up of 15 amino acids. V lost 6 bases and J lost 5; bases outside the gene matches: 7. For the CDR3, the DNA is TGCAGCGTACGCCCGGGACAGGGGGCGACCGGGGAGCTGTTTTTT. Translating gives CSVRPGQGATGELFF.

The CDR3 spells CASSSVPHYNEQFF. The DNA for the CDR3 is TGCGCCAGCAGCTCGGTACCCCACTACAATGAGCAGTTCTTC. The V gene is TRBV5-1, the J gene TRBJ2-1, with D unclear. V was trimmed by 3 bases and J by 3 bases, leaving 10 bases between them. CDR3 length: 14 amino acids. CDR1 SGHRS and CDR2 YFSETQ come from the germline V gene.

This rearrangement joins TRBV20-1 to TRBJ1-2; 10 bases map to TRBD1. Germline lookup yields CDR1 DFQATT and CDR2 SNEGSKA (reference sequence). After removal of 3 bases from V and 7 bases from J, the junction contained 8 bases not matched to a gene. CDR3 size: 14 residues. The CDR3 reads CSASGTGDLAGYTF. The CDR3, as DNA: TGCAGTGCTAGCGGGACAGGGGATCTCGCTGGCTACACCTTC.

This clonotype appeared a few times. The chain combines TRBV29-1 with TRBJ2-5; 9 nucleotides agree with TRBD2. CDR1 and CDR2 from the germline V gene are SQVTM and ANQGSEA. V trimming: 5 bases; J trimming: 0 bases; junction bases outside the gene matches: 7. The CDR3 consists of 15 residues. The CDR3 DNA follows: TGCAGCGTTCCCATGAGCGGGGGGTACCAAGAGACCCAGTACTTC. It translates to CSVPMSGGYQETQYF.

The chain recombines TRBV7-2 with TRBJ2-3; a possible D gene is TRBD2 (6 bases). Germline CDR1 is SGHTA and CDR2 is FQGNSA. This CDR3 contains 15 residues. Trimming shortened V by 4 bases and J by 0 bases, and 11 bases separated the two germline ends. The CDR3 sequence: CASSSGLLSTDTQYF. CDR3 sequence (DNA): TGTGCCAGCAGCTCGGGACTCCTTAGCACAGATACGCAGTATTTT. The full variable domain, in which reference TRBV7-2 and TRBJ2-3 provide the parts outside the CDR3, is GAGVSQSPSNKVTEKGKDVELRCDPISGHTALYWYRQSLGQGLEFLIYFQGNSAPDKSGLPSDRFSAERTGGSVSTLTIQRTQQEDSAVYLCASSSGLLSTDTQYFGPGTRLTVL.

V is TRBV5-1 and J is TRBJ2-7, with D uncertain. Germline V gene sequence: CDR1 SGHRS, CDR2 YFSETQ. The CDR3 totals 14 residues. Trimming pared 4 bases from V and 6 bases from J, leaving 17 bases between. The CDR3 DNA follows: TGCGCCAGCAGCCCAGCCCCCCTAGGCGGCGAGCAGTACTTC. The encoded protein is CASSPAPLGGEQYF.

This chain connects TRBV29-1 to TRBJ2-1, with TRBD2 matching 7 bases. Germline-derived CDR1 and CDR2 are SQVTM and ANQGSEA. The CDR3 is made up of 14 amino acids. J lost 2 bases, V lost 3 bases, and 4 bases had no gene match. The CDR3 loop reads CSVEGREAYNEQFF. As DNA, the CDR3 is TGCAGCGTTGAGGGACGGGAGGCCTACAATGAGCAGTTCTTC.

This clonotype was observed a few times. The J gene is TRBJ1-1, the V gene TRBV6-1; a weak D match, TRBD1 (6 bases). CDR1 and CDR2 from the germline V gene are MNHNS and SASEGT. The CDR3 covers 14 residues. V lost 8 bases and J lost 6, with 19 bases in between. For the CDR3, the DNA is TGTGCCAGCGGAAGGGGGATCGCGAAGGCTGAAGCTTTCTTT. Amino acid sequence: CASGRGIAKAEAFF.